The clone carrying this TCR beta chain has at least ten counts. Its cognate antigen is unknown. These data are taken from a study of regulatory T cells in long-lasting Graves disease. Findings of the study overall: Thyroid tissue was not studied; only peripheral blood was.

Both iRepertoire HTBI primers and Arm-PCR of CDR3 regions were used to build the TCR beta libraries. MiXCR, applied by TCRdb to the multiplex PCR reads, yields one record per CDR3 protein. The sample lists around 500,000 distinct CDR3 sequences, 13% occurring once. The CDR3 extends over 15 amino acids. From germline, CDR1 is LNHDA and CDR2 SQIVND (reference sequence). The V gene lost 5 bases and the J gene lost 3 bases, with 14 bases spanning the gap. Time point defined: newly diagnosed GD, antithyroid drugs for less than 3 months. PBMC-derived RNA was used for the TCR library. This sample was shared with a second study, whose subject was T cells in Graves' hyperthyroidism and ophthalmopathy. That publication notes: Ophthalmopathy and stable hyperthyroidism were told apart by a 13 V-J model.

The starting material was peripheral blood mononuclear cells (PBMCs), obtained at new diagnosis, from a patient treated with antithyroid drugs. The chain recombines TRBV19 with TRBJ1-5; perhaps TRBD1 as D (5 bases). This receptor was taken from a man aged 25-40 years with Graves disease. The chain's CDR3 is CASSRSGRHNQPQHF. In DNA form, the CDR3 reads TGTGCCAGTAGTCGGTCGGGACGTCACAATCAGCCCCAGCATTTT. Together with reference TRBV19 and TRBJ1-5, the CDR3 gives the full variable domain: DGGITQSPKYLFRKEGQNVTLSCEQNLNHDAMYWYRQDPGQGLRLIYYSQIVNDFQKGDIAEGYSVSREKKESFPLTVTSAQKNPTAFYLCASSRSGRHNQPQHFGDGTRLSIL.